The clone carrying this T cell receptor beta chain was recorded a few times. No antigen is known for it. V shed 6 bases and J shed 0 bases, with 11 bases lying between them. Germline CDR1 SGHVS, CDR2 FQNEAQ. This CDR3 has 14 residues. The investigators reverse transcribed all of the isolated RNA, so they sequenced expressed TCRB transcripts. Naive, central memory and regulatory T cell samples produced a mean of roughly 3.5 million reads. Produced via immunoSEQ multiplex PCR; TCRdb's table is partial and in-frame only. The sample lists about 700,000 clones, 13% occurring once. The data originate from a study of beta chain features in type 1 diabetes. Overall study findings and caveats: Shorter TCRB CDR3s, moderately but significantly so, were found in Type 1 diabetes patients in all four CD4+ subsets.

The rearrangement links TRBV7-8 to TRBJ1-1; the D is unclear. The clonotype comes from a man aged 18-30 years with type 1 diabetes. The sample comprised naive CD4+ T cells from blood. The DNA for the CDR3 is TGTGCCAGCAGGCTTAAAACACTGAACACTGAAGCTTTCTTT. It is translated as CASRLKTLNTEAFF.